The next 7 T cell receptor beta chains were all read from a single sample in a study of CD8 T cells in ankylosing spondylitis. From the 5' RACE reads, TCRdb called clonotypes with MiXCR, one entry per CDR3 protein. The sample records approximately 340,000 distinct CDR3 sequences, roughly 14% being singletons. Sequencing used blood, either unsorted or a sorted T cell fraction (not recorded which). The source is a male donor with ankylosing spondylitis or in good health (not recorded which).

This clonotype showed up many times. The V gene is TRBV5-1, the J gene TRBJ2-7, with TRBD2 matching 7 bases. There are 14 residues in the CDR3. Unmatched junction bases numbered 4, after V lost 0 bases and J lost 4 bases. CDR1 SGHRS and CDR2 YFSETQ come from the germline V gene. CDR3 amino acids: CASSLGPGGYEQYF. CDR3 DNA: TGCGCCAGCAGCTTGGGCCCGGGGGGTTACGAGCAGTACTTC.

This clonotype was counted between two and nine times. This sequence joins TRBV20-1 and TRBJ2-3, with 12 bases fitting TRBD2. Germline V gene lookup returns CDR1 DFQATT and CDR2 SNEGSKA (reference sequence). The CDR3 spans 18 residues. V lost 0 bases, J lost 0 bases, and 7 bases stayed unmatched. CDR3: CSARDLAGGPASTDTQYF. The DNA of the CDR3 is TGCAGTGCTAGAGACCTAGCGGGGGGGCCAGCGAGCACAGATACGCAGTATTTT.

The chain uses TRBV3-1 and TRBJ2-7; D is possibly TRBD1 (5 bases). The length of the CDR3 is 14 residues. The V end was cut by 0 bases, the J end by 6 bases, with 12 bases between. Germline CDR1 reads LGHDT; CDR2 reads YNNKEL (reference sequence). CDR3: CASSQDQGLGEQYF. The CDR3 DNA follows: TGTGCCAGCAGCCAAGACCAGGGTCTCGGCGAGCAGTACTTC.

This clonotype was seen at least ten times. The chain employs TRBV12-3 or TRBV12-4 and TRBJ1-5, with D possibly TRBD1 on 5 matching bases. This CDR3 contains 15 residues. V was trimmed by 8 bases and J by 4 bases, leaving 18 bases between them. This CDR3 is CASSSGGEKNQPQHF. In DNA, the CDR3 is TGTGCCAGCTCCTCCGGGGGGGAGAAAAATCAGCCCCAGCATTTT.

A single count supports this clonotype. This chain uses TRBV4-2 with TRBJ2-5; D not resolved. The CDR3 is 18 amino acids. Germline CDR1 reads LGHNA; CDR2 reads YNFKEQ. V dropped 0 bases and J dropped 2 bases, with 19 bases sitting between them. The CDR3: CASSQEGRRAPLQETQYF. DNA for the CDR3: TGTGCCAGCAGCCAAGAAGGAAGAAGGGCGCCCCTTCAAGAGACCCAGTACTTC.

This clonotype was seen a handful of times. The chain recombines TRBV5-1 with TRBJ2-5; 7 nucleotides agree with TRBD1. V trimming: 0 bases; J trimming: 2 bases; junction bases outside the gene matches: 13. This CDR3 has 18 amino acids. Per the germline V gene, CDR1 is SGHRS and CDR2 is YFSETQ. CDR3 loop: CASSLAPLSGTVQETQYF. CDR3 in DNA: TGCGCCAGCAGCTTGGCCCCCCTTTCTGGGACAGTTCAAGAGACCCAGTACTTC.

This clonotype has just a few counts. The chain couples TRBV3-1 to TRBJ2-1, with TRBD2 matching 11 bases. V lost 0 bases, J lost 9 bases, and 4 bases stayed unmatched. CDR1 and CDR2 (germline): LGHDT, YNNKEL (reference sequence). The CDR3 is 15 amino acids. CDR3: CASSQDLAGGGEQFF. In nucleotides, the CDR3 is TGTGCCAGCAGCCAAGACCTAGCGGGGGGAGGTGAGCAGTTCTTC.